This T cell receptor beta chain was captured in a study of high-grade serous ovarian cancer treatment subgroups. Overall study context: Mean per sample: around 13,000 reads, some 7,500 unique TCR beta rearrangements.

The tumor samples were collected prior to definitive surgery or chemotherapy. In germline, CDR1 is SGDLS, CDR2 YYNGEE. There are 15 residues in the CDR3. Trimming took 0 bases from V and 2 from J, leaving 9 bases between them. Study-level results: These tumor repertoires lack spatial information from bulk sequencing.

TCRdb keeps only in-frame clones here, not all; method: immunoSEQ multiplex PCR. The data hold several thousand clones, with over 70% observed a single time. This clone was detected a few times. Its antigen remains unknown. V usage is TRBV9 and J usage is TRBJ1-5; D is unresolved. The receptor's source is a human donor with high-grade serous ovarian cancer. What was sequenced was tumor tissue. The CDR3 DNA reads TGTGCCAGCAGCGTAGGTGGTAGTGGCAATCAGCCCCAGCATTTT. Its protein product is CASSVGGSGNQPQHF.